These 18 T cell receptor beta chains came from one sample sequenced in a study of CD8+CD57+ T cells in acquired aplastic anemia. The template used for profiling TCR beta VDJ and CDR3 was genomic DNA. One entry per CDR3 protein results from TCRdb running MiXCR on the reads. The table includes fewer than 250,000 distinct CDR3 sequences, roughly half detected once. Sequences were obtained from sorted CD4+, CD8+, or CD8+CD57+ T cells (not recorded which) from PBMCs. The receptor source for this set is a human donor in good health, serving as a control.

In DNA form, the CDR3 reads TGCAGTGCTAGAGGGATTGAAGGGGAGGGGTACGAGCAGTACTTC. It encodes CSARGIEGEGYEQYF. V is TRBV20-1 and J is TRBJ2-7; 7 bases fit TRBD2. The CDR3 has 15 amino acids. Germline CDR1 DFQATT, CDR2 SNEGSKA (reference sequence). J lost 4 bases, V lost 1 base, and 10 bases had no gene match.

The chain employs TRBV5-1 and TRBJ2-5; a weak D match, TRBD1 (6 bases). Germline V gene lookup returns CDR1 SGHRS and CDR2 YFSETQ. V gave up 4 bases and J gave up 1 base, with 14 bases separating them. The CDR3 length is 15 residues. The CDR3, as DNA: TGCGCCAGCAGCCCGAAACAGGGAATCCAAGAGACCCAGTACTTC. It specifies CASSPKQGIQETQYF.

The chain employs TRBV15 and TRBJ2-7, with TRBD1 matching over 8 bases. In germline, CDR1 is LNHNV, CDR2 YYDKDF (reference sequence). Trimming removed 1 base from V and 3 bases from J; junction bases left unmatched: 8. This CDR3 region has 16 residues. This CDR3 is CATSRAGTGQNYEQYF. The CDR3 DNA follows: TGTGCCACCAGCAGAGCCGGGACAGGTCAGAACTACGAGCAGTACTTC.

This clonotype was observed many times. The CDR3, as DNA: TGTGCCAGTAGTATTTGGGATGGCGAGCAGTACTTC. Protein product: CASSIWDGEQYF. This chain uses TRBV19 with TRBJ2-7; D is ambiguous. Trimming left V 3 bases short and J 6 bases short, with 9 bases between. CDR3 length: 12 residues. Germline loops: CDR1 LNHDA, CDR2 SQIVND (reference sequence).

This clonotype has a count of ten or more. The chain carries TRBV10-3 and TRBJ2-1; 7 positions agree with TRBD2. This CDR3 spans 15 amino acids. Germline V lookup: CDR1 ENHRY, CDR2 SYGVKD. Unmatched junction bases numbered 13, after V lost 9 bases and J lost 5 bases. CDR3 loop: CAMRGGEISNNEQFF. DNA of the CDR3: TGTGCCATGCGTGGGGGGGAAATATCGAACAATGAGCAGTTCTTC.

This clonotype appeared a few times. The V gene is TRBV7-6, the J gene TRBJ2-5; perhaps TRBD2 as D (5 bases). The CDR3 has 16 residues. V was pared by 6 bases and J by 4 bases, with 21 bases between. CDR1 SGHVS and CDR2 FNYEAQ come from the germline V gene. The CDR3 DNA is TGTGCCAGCAGTACAATCAAACTGGGGAGCCGAGAGACCCAGTACTTC. Protein sequence: CASSTIKLGSRETQYF.

This clonotype was counted ten times or more. The chain links TRBV9 to TRBJ2-2; D not certain. The length of the CDR3 is 13 residues. V lost 4 bases and J 2 bases, leaving 6 bases between the germline ends. Germline V gene sequence: CDR1 SGDLS, CDR2 YYNGEE. The DNA of the CDR3 is TGTGCCAGCAGCTCATATAACACCGGGGAGCTGTTTTTT. Protein sequence: CASSSYNTGELFF.

In this sample, this clonotype turned up a few times. The rearrangement links TRBV5-1 to TRBJ1-1, with a weak D call TRBD1 (6 bases). From germline, CDR1 is SGHRS and CDR2 YFSETQ. V lost 6 bases and J lost 5, with 14 bases in between. CDR3 length equals 13 residues. CDR3: CASTVQGGTEAFF. CDR3 sequence (DNA): TGCGCCAGCACCGTACAGGGCGGGACTGAAGCTTTCTTT. The variable domain in full, completed from reference TRBV5-1 and TRBJ1-1, reads KAGVTQTPRYLIKTRGQQVTLSCSPISGHRSVSWYQQTPGQGLQFLFEYFSETQRNKGNFPGRFSGRQFSNSRSEMNVSTLELGDSALYLCASTVQGGTEAFFGQGTRLTVV.

The chain combines TRBV12-3 or TRBV12-4 with TRBJ2-7, with no clear D. The V and J ends lost 1 base and 2 bases respectively, with 9 bases between them. This CDR3 is 14 amino acids long. The CDR3 loop is CASSLGAGAYEQYV. CDR3 in DNA: TGTGCCAGCAGTTTAGGGGCAGGAGCCTACGAGCAGTACGTC.

Many counts were recorded for this clonotype. The V call is TRBV5-1, the J call TRBJ2-7; no clear D gene. V was trimmed by 0 bases and J by 2 bases, leaving 12 bases between them. This CDR3 comprises 15 residues. Germline V lookup: CDR1 SGHRS, CDR2 YFSETQ. Here the CDR3 reads CASSLDGSPAYEQYF. CDR3 nucleotide sequence: TGCGCCAGCAGCTTGGACGGATCCCCGGCCTACGAGCAGTACTTC.

The rearrangement links TRBV2 to TRBJ1-1; unclear D gene. Germline V CDR1 and CDR2: SNHLY, FYNNEI. Trimming took off 5 bases at V and 6 bases at J, with 10 bases between the two ends. CDR3 length: 12 amino acids. In nucleotides, the CDR3 is TGTGCCAGCAGTTGGGAGGGCGCTGAAGCTTTCTTT. Translated, it gives CASSWEGAEAFF.

This clonotype has a count of ten or more. This sequence joins TRBV7-6 and TRBJ2-2, with D possibly TRBD1 on 5 matching bases. Per the germline V gene, CDR1 is SGHVS and CDR2 is FNYEAQ. CDR3 length equals 14 residues. Trimming stripped 2 bases from V and 2 bases from J, with 6 bases between. The chain's CDR3 is CASSLTGNTGELFF. For the CDR3, the DNA is TGTGCCAGCAGCTTAACAGGAAACACCGGGGAGCTGTTTTTT.

This clonotype was recorded once. The chain joins TRBV20-1 to TRBJ1-5, with D tentatively TRBD1 (5 bases). The CDR3 has 16 residues. The V end lost 2 bases, the J end lost 12 bases, and 26 bases lay between the germline ends. From germline, CDR1 is DFQATT and CDR2 SNEGSKA (reference sequence). CDR3 amino acids: CSARREGTYSNRLQHF. DNA of the CDR3: TGCAGTGCTAGAAGGGAGGGGACGTATAGCAATCGGCTCCAGCATTTT.

The gene calls are TRBV9 and TRBJ1-2; D may be TRBD1 (5 bases). The V end lost 2 bases, the J end lost 7 bases, and 9 bases lay between the germline ends. The CDR3 consists of 12 residues. Germline CDR1 reads SGDLS; CDR2 reads YYNGEE. The DNA for the CDR3 is TGTGCCAGCAGCGTCGGGACTGCTGGCTACACCTTC. Translating gives CASSVGTAGYTF. The variable domain in full, completed from reference TRBV9 and TRBJ1-2, reads DSGVTQTPKHLITATGQRVTLRCSPRSGDLSVYWYQQSLDQGLQFLIQYYNGEERAKGNILERFSAQQFPDLHSELNLSSLELGDSALYFCASSVGTAGYTFGSGTRLTVV.

The CDR3 DNA is TGTGCCAGCAGTTCCACGCGAACTAGCGGAACCTTCACAGATACGCAGTATTTT. It specifies CASSSTRTSGTFTDTQYF. The chain joins TRBV6-2 or TRBV6-3 to TRBJ2-3; TRBD2 aligns across 8 bases. The CDR3 is made up of 18 amino acids. J was trimmed by 2 bases and V by 4 bases; bases with no gene match: 14. Germline values: CDR1 MNHEY, CDR2 SVGEGT.

V usage is TRBV9 and J usage is TRBJ2-2, with unresolved D. This CDR3 has 15 amino acids. V lost 3 bases, J lost 4 bases, and 13 bases lay in between. Germline CDR1 reads SGDLS; CDR2 reads YYNGEE. The CDR3 sequence: CASSGEMWGTGELFF. The CDR3 DNA sequence: TGTGCCAGCAGCGGAGAGATGTGGGGCACCGGGGAGCTGTTTTTT.

This clonotype has at least ten counts. In DNA, the CDR3 is TGTGCCAGCAGATCCGCCGGGCCCAGCGGGACCTACGAGCAGTACTTC. Its protein is CASRSAGPSGTYEQYF. The gene calls are TRBV2 and TRBJ2-7; 7 bases map to TRBD2. Trimming took 6 bases from V and 2 from J; bases not matched to a gene: 13. Germline assignment: CDR1 SNHLY and CDR2 FYNNEI. This CDR3 region has 16 residues. Full variable domain (missing parts from reference TRBV2 and TRBJ2-7): EPEVTQTPSHQVTQMGQEVILRCVPISNHLYFYWYRQILGQKVEFLVSFYNNEISEKSEIFDDQFSVERPDGSNFTLKIRSTKLEDSAMYFCASRSAGPSGTYEQYFGPGTRLTVT.

As concerns this clonotype: A much bigger clone sits one base away, suggesting this may be a read error. This chain links TRBV6-5 with TRBJ1-2; D possibly corresponds to TRBD1 (6 bases). This CDR3 is 14 amino acids long. V lost 0 bases, J lost 5 bases, and 10 bases lay in between. Germline lookup yields CDR1 MNHEY and CDR2 SVGAGI. The CDR3 loop reads CASSYSGTIYGYTF. CDR3 sequence (DNA): TGTGCCAGCAGTTACTCGGGGACAATTTATGGCTACACCTTC.